This T cell receptor beta chain was identified in a study of memory CD4+ T cells and cytomegalovirus serostatus. Single viable CD3+CD4+CD8-CD45RO+ cells were sorted as the memory CD4+ T cells. Germline loops: CDR1 SGDLS, CDR2 YYNGEE. This CDR3 comprises 13 residues. Trimming pared 2 bases from V and 5 bases from J, leaving 9 bases between. Sequencing was performed with immunoSEQ multiplex PCR; in TCRdb, only in-frame clones are kept and a portion is missing. This repertoire shows about 59,000 clones, about 81% found once; its top ten account for about 0.95%. Sequencing was carried out using memory CD4+ T cells from blood. The chain couples TRBV9 to TRBJ2-3; D call uncertain. The sequence came from an adult in good health and CMV-seronegative. The CDR3, as DNA: TGTGCCAGCAGCGTGTATTTAGGAGATACGCAGTATTTT. It codes for CASSVYLGDTQYF.